A single TCR beta chain is shown here with its context. A single record per CDR3 protein comes from TCRdb applying MiXCR to the RACE reads. The table has under 100,000 distinct CDR3 sequences, 10% to 13% seen once. There are 13 residues in the CDR3. The germline V gene has CDR1 SGHTA and CDR2 FQGNSA. Trimming removed 5 bases from V and 8 bases from J, with 10 bases in between. The data stem from a study of human T cells and chemical hapten exposure. The time point denotes: patch test 2, 6 weeks after DPC sensitization. The treatment is: therapeutic diphenylcyclopropenone sensitization with weekly scalp DPC.

The sequence derives from a woman aged 25 to 39 with alopecia areata. Some clones in this sample may be carry-over from other donors' samples. The chain links TRBV7-2 to TRBJ1-6, with D unresolved. The sequencing here drew on whole blood, taken in connection with sensitization to the hapten diphenylcyclopropenone (DPC). CDR3 DNA sequence: TGTGCCAGCAGCCAAACACCTGATTCACCCCTCCACTTT. Its protein is CASSQTPDSPLHF.